The 24 T cell receptor beta chains reported below all come from one sample, sequenced in a study of shared clonotypes between healthy human individuals. Profiling relied on immunoSEQ multiplex PCR, and the TCRdb table lists in-frame clones only, not all of them. The table includes about 520,000 clones, 95% to 97% detected once. Sequenced input: naive CD4+ T cells sorted from blood. Subset reported: CD45RA+ positively selected. All receptors derive from a woman in her 30s in good health.

This clone was seen once. This chain links TRBV5-1 with TRBJ2-7, with 8 nucleotides matching TRBD1. There are 13 residues in the CDR3. J was trimmed by 6 bases and V by 7 bases; bases with no gene match: 9. CDR1 SGHRS and CDR2 YFSETQ come from the germline V gene. The CDR3 region has the DNA TGCGCCAGCCGGACAGGGCAACAGGGCGAGCAGTACTTC. It translates to CASRTGQQGEQYF.

This chain connects TRBV29-1 to TRBJ1-5; TRBD1 matches 7 bases. This CDR3 is 15 amino acids long. Looked up from germline, CDR1 is SQVTM and CDR2 is ANQGSEA. Losses at the gene ends were 4 bases for V and 0 bases for J; bases not matched to a gene: 6. CDR3 sequence reads: CSVATGALSNQPQHF. In DNA form, the CDR3 reads TGCAGCGTTGCCACAGGGGCCCTTAGCAATCAGCCCCAGCATTTT.

The V gene is TRBV18, the J gene TRBJ2-7; TRBD1 or TRBD2 may be the D gene (5 bases each). The V gene's germline CDR1 is KGHSH and CDR2 LQKENI. CDR3 length equals 16 residues. V was trimmed by 2 bases and J by 5 bases, leaving 19 bases between them. The CDR3 sequence is CASSPFRDRMEDEQYF. CDR3 sequence (DNA): TGTGCCAGCTCACCATTTCGGGACCGAATGGAGGACGAGCAGTACTTC.

The chain employs TRBV29-1 and TRBJ1-5; D not resolved. Per germline, CDR1 SQVTM and CDR2 ANQGSEA. CDR3 length equals 11 residues. The V end lost 3 bases, the J end lost 7 bases, and 7 bases lay between the germline ends. The CDR3, as DNA: TGCAGCGTTGACCCGGGACAGCCCCAGCATTTT. Its protein is CSVDPGQPQHF.

This rearrangement joins TRBV5-6 to TRBJ2-1, with 13 bases fitting TRBD2. CDR3 size: 19 residues. V was clipped by 1 base and J by 3 bases; unmatched bases: 10. Per germline, CDR1 SGHDT and CDR2 YYEEEE. CDR3 protein: CASSLYRTSGRGGYNEQFF. CDR3 DNA sequence: TGTGCCAGCAGCTTGTATAGGACTAGCGGGAGAGGAGGCTACAATGAGCAGTTCTTC.

This chain joins TRBV2 and TRBJ1-5; weak D call: TRBD1 (5 bases). In germline, CDR1 is SNHLY, CDR2 FYNNEI. V shed 8 bases and J shed 9 bases, with 20 bases lying between them. The CDR3 runs 14 residues. This CDR3 is CASSLNWDLGPQHF. CDR3 nucleotides: TGTGCCAGCTCTCTGAACTGGGACCTCGGGCCCCAGCATTTT.

The chain uses TRBV4-1 and TRBJ2-3, with TRBD2 identical over 10 bases. Germline-derived CDR1 and CDR2 are MGHRA and YSYEKL. The CDR3 has 18 residues. After removal of 2 bases from V and 3 bases from J, the junction contained 11 bases not matched to a gene. The CDR3 region is CASSQLLSGTSETDTQYF. For the CDR3, the DNA is TGCGCCAGCAGCCAACTCCTATCCGGGACTAGCGAGACAGATACGCAGTATTTT.

J is TRBJ1-1 and V is TRBV19; D is unresolved. The V gene's germline CDR1 is LNHDA and CDR2 SQIVND (reference sequence). CDR3 length: 14 residues. V was clipped by 3 bases and J by 0 bases, with 8 bases between them. The CDR3 nucleotides are TGTGCCAGTAGTATGGGCCACCTGAACACTGAAGCTTTCTTT. It is translated as CASSMGHLNTEAFF. Drawing the rest from reference TRBV19 and TRBJ1-1, the complete variable domain is DGGITQSPKYLFRKEGQNVTLSCEQNLNHDAMYWYRQDPGQGLRLIYYSQIVNDFQKGDIAEGYSVSREKKESFPLTVTSAQKNPTAFYLCASSMGHLNTEAFFGQGTRLTVV.

V usage is TRBV11-3 and J usage is TRBJ2-6; TRBD2 agrees at 8 bases. The CDR3 spans 19 residues. V was clipped by 0 bases and J by 0 bases; unmatched bases: 7. Germline V gene data show CDR1 as SGHNT and CDR2 as YENEEA. The CDR3 loop is CASSLEVSGTVSGANVLTF. CDR3 in DNA: TGTGCCAGCAGCTTAGAAGTTAGCGGGACCGTCTCTGGGGCCAACGTCCTGACTTTC.

This clone has a single count. The chain carries TRBV10-2 and TRBJ2-7; 10 bases are a match to TRBD2. Germline V gene data show CDR1 as WSHSY and CDR2 as SAAADI. V dropped 7 bases and J dropped 8; count of bases not matched to a gene: 23. CDR3 length equals 18 residues. The CDR3: CASKRTSGPSESSGKQYF. In nucleotides, the CDR3 is TGCGCCAGCAAAAGGACTAGCGGACCCAGCGAAAGCAGTGGGAAGCAGTACTTC.

This rearrangement joins TRBV15 to TRBJ2-3, with 8 nucleotides matching TRBD2. The germline CDR1 and CDR2 sequences are LNHNV and YYDKDF (reference sequence). The CDR3 extends over 17 amino acids. Trimming took 5 bases from V and 6 from J; bases not matched to a gene: 16. The CDR3 bases are TGTGCCACCAGCCCAAGGACTAGCCCGTCCGCTATTGATACGCAGTATTTT. Translation: CATSPRTSPSAIDTQYF.

The chain combines TRBV15 with TRBJ2-7, with a weak D call TRBD2 (5 bases). Trimming left V 0 bases short and J 3 bases short, with 12 bases between. The CDR3 length is 15 residues. Germline V gene sequence: CDR1 LNHNV, CDR2 YYDKDF (reference sequence). The CDR3 DNA sequence: TGTGCCACCAGCAGAGATCTGGGCGGAGGCTACGAGCAGTACTTC. It yields the protein CATSRDLGGGYEQYF.

This chain links TRBV2 with TRBJ1-4; D is unclear. Germline V gene sequence: CDR1 SNHLY, CDR2 FYNNEI. V was pared by 2 bases and J by 0 bases, with 7 bases between. This CDR3 has 15 amino acids. The CDR3 region has the DNA TGTGCCAGCAGTGAACGGGAGACAACTAATGAAAAACTGTTTTTT. This codes for CASSERETTNEKLFF.

The chain carries TRBV28 and TRBJ1-2; no firm D call. The germline V gene has CDR1 MDHEN and CDR2 SYDVKM. The V gene lost 6 bases and the J gene lost 4 bases, with 9 bases spanning the gap. The CDR3 is 12 amino acids. The DNA for the CDR3 is TGTGCCAGCAGGGGTAGGGCCTATGGCTACACCTTC. Translation: CASRGRAYGYTF.

The CDR3 loop is CASSLTEGAREQFF. DNA for the CDR3: TGCGCCAGCAGCCTTACCGAGGGGGCACGGGAGCAGTTCTTC. The chain recombines TRBV5-1 with TRBJ2-1, with TRBD1 identical over 7 bases. Unmatched junction bases numbered 11, after V lost 4 bases and J lost 10 bases. This CDR3 is 14 amino acids long. The germline CDR1 and CDR2 sequences are SGHRS and YFSETQ.

This chain connects TRBV6-6 to TRBJ2-7; 7 nucleotides align to TRBD1. Germline CDR1 MNHNY, CDR2 SVGAGI (reference sequence). V lost 0 bases to trimming and J lost 5 bases; unmatched junction nucleotides: 10. The CDR3 is 16 amino acids. The CDR3 sequence is CASSYSRRGRVDEQYF. The CDR3 coding sequence is TGTGCCAGCAGTTACTCGAGAAGGGGGCGCGTTGACGAGCAGTACTTC.

The chain has TRBV30 and TRBJ2-1; D possibly corresponds to TRBD1 (5 bases). This CDR3 spans 13 amino acids. Trimming left V 4 bases short and J 5 bases short, with 12 bases between. Germline V gene data show CDR1 as GTSNPN and CDR2 as SVGIG (reference sequence). CDR3 in DNA: TGTGCCTGGACCTTCCTCAGGGACAATGAGCAGTTCTTC. As protein: CAWTFLRDNEQFF.

J is TRBJ2-5 and V is TRBV11-2; tentative D call: TRBD1 (5 bases). The CDR3 consists of 16 residues. Germline V lookup: CDR1 SGHAT, CDR2 FQNNGV. Trimming took 6 bases from V and 9 from J, leaving 26 bases between them. CDR3 coding DNA: TGTGCCAGCAGACCGCACATAAAGGCGGATGGCAGGGCCCAGTACTTC. It encodes CASRPHIKADGRAQYF.

V gene TRBV7-9 combines with J gene TRBJ1-1, with TRBD1 identical over 7 bases. From germline, CDR1 is SEHNR and CDR2 FQNEAQ (reference sequence). V shed 4 bases, J shed 4 bases, and the junction held 3 bases outside the gene matches. This CDR3 comprises 13 residues. The CDR3 bases are TGTGCCAGCAGCTCACAGGGGTTCACTGAAGCTTTCTTT. Its translation: CASSSQGFTEAFF.

V is TRBV28 and J is TRBJ1-1; D possibly corresponds to TRBD1 (5 bases). Germline-derived CDR1 and CDR2 are MDHEN and SYDVKM. Trimming left V 3 bases short and J 11 bases short, with 16 bases between. The CDR3 loop spans 13 amino acids. CDR3 coding DNA: TGTGCCAGCAGTTTCGGGACCCCCGGTTTTGCTTTCTTT. Amino acid sequence: CASSFGTPGFAFF.

The V and J genes are TRBV4-1 and TRBJ1-1, with D perhaps matching TRBD1 (6 bases). The CDR3 runs 17 residues. V was cut by 0 bases and J by 6 bases, with 20 bases left in between. Germline V gene data show CDR1 as MGHRA and CDR2 as YSYEKL. The CDR3 here is CASSQDRNRATNAEAFF. Written as DNA, the CDR3 is TGCGCCAGCAGCCAAGATCGAAACAGGGCTACTAACGCTGAAGCTTTCTTT.

The rearrangement joins TRBV29-1 to TRBJ1-5; D is unresolved. CDR3 length equals 14 residues. V lost 6 bases to trimming and J lost 9 bases, with 21 bases between them. Germline CDR1 and CDR2: SQVTM and ANQGSEA. In DNA, the CDR3 is TGCAGCGTCGTAACGGGAGACACGAACGGGCCCCAGCATTTT. Its protein product is CSVVTGDTNGPQHF. The full variable domain, with the rest looked up from reference TRBV29-1 and TRBJ1-5, is SAVISQKPSRDICQRGTSLTIQCQVDSQVTMMFWYRQQPGQSLTLIATANQGSEATYESGFVIDKFPISRPNLTFSTLTVSNMSPEDSSIYLCSVVTGDTNGPQHFGDGTRLSIL.

The rearrangement joins TRBV11-2 to TRBJ2-7; 7 positions match TRBD1. There are 14 residues in the CDR3. From germline, CDR1 is SGHAT and CDR2 FQNNGV. V shed 5 bases and J 7 bases; nucleotides not matched to a gene: 11. The chain's CDR3 is CASSPGTVLREQYF. The CDR3 DNA is TGTGCCAGCAGCCCCGGGACAGTCCTTCGGGAGCAGTACTTC.

The CDR3 reads CSLRGSYGYTF. The CDR3 bases are TGCAGTCTTAGAGGAAGCTATGGCTACACCTTC. The chain employs TRBV20-1 and TRBJ1-2; D uncertain. The CDR3 length is 11 residues. Per germline, CDR1 DFQATT and CDR2 SNEGSKA (reference sequence). V was pared by 8 bases and J by 4 bases, with 11 bases between.